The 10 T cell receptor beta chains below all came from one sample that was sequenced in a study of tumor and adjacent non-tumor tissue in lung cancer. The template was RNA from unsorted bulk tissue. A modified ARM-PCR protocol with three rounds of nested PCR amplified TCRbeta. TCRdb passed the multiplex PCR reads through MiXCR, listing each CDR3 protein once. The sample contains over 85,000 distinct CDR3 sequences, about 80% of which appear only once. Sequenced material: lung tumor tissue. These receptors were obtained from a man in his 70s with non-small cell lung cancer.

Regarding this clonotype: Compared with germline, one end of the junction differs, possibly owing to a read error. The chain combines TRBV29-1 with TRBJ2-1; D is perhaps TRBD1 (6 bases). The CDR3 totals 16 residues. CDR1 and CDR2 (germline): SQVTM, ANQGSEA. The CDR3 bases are TGCAGCGCTATGCCGTATCAGGACAGTGAAGTCAATGAGCAGTTGTTC. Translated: CSAMPYQDSEVNEQLF.

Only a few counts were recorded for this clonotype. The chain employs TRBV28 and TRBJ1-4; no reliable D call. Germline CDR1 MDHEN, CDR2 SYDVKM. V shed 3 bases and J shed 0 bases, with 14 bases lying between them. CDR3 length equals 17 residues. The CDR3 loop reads CASSFAIGHSTNEKLFF. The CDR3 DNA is TGTGCCAGCAGTTTTGCTATCGGGCACTCAACTAATGAAAAACTGTTTTTT.

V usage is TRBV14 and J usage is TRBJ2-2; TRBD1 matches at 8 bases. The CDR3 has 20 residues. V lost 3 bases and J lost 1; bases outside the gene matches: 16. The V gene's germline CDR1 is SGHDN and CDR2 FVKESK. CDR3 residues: CASSHGAGGSGPLNTGELFF. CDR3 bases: TGTGCCAGCAGCCATGGGGCAGGGGGCTCTGGACCGCTGAACACCGGGGAGCTGTTTTTT.

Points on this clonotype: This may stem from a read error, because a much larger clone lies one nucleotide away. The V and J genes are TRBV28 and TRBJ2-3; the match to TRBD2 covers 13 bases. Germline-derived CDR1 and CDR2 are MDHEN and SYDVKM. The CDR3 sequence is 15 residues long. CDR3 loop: CASTLWTSGRDTQYF. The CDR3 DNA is TGTGCCAGCACTTTATGGACTAGCGGGAGAGATACGCAGTATTTT. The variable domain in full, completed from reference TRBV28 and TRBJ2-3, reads DVKVTQSSRYLVKRTGEKVFLECVQDMDHENMFWYRQDPGLGLRLIYFSYDVKMKEKGDIPEGYSVSREKKERFSLILESASTNQTSMYLCASTLWTSGRDTQYFGPGTRLTVL.

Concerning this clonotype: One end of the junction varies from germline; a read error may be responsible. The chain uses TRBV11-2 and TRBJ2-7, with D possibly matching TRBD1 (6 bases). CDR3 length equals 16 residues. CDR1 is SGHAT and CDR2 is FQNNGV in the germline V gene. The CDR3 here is CGSGPPAGTPIYEQYF. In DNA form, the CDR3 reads TGTGGCAGCGGCCCCCCCGCCGGGACACCAATCTACGAGCAGTACTTC.

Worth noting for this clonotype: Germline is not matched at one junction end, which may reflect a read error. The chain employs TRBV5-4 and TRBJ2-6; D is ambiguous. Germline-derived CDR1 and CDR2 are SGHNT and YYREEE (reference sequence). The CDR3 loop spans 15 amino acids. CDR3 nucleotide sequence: TGTGCCAGCAGTCTGGACGGCTCTGGAGCCAACGTCCTGACTTTC. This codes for CASSLDGSGANVLTF.

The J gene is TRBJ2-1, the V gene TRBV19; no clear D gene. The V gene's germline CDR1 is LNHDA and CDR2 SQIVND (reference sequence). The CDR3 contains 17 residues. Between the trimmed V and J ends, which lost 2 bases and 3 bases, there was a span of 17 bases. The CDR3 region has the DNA TGTGCCAGTAGTATAAATAGGAGCGAAAGCTGCTACAATGAGCAGTTCTTC. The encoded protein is CASSINRSESCYNEQFF.

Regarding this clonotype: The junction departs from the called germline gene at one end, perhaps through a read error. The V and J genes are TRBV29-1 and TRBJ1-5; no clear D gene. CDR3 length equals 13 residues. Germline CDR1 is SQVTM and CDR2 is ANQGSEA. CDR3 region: CSVEEHGGQPQHF. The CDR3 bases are TGCAGCGTTGAAGAACATGGAGGGCAGCCTCAGCATTTT.

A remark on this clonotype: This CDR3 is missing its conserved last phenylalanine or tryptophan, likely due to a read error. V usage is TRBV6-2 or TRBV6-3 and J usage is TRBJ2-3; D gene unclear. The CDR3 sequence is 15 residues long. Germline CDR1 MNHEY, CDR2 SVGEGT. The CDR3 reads CASIYRAPQSDTQYS. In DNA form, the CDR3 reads TGTGCCAGCATTTACCGGGCCCCGCAGTCAGATACGCAGTATTCT.

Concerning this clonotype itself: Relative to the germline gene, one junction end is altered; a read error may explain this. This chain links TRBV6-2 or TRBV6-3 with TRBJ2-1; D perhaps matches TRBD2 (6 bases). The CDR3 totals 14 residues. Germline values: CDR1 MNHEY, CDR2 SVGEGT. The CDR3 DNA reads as TGTGCCAGCAGTTACGGTCGGGAGTACAATGAGCAGTGCTTC. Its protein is CASSYGREYNEQCF.